The entry below describes one T cell receptor beta chain. Its antigen is undetermined. The sample originates from a study of blood T cells in healthy people across ages. Notes on the study in general: Roughly linear age-related decline in beta diversity appeared, significant by age around 38.

CDR1 SGDLS and CDR2 YYNGEE come from the germline V gene. CDR3 length: 15 residues. Combining a sample-barcoded 5' primer with a J-beta primer mix, a second PCR ran for about 6 to 11 cycles. MiXCR was run by TCRdb on the 5' RACE reads, yielding one entry per CDR3 protein. Seen here are some 760,000 distinct CDR3 sequences, roughly 25% observed once, and the top ten hold more than 7.5%. Drawn from each donor were roughly 9.4 milliliters of peripheral blood. This sample was shared with a second study, whose subject was T cells of mothers and their children.

J is TRBJ2-7 and V is TRBV9; the D gene is possibly TRBD1 (6 bases). Judging by the DNA end, TRBJ2-5 fits better; the J call may be wrong. The TCR originated in a boy aged 5 to 17 in good health. The sequencing input was blood. The CDR3 nucleotides are TGTGCCAGCAGCGTAGCCCAGAACCAGGGGGAGACCCAGTACTTC. It codes for CASSVAQNQGETQYF.